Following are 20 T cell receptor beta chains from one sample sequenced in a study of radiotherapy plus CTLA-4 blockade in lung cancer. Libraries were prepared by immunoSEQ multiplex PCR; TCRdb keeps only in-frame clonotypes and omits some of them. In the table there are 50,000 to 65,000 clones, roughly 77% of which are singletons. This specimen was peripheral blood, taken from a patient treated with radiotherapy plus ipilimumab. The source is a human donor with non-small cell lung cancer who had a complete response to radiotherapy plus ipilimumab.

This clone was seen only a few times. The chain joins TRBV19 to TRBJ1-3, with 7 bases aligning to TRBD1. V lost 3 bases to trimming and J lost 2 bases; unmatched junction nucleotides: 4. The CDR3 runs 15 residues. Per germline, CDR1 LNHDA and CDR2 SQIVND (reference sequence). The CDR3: CASSIATGTGNTIYF. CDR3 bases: TGTGCCAGTAGTATCGCGACAGGGACTGGAAACACCATATATTTT. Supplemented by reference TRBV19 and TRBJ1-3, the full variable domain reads DGGITQSPKYLFRKEGQNVTLSCEQNLNHDAMYWYRQDPGQGLRLIYYSQIVNDFQKGDIAEGYSVSREKKESFPLTVTSAQKNPTAFYLCASSIATGTGNTIYFGEGSWLTVV.

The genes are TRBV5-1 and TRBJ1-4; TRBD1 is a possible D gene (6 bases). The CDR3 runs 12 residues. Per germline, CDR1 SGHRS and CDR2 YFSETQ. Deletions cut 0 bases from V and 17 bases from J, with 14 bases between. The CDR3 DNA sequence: TGCGCCAGCAGCTTGGCAGGGGCGCCCTCCTTTTTT. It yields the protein CASSLAGAPSFF.

The CDR3 here is CASSRSRDSGYGYTF. CDR3 bases: TGTGCCAGCTCACGATCGCGGGACAGTGGCTATGGCTACACCTTC. The V gene is TRBV18, the J gene TRBJ1-2; 7 positions match TRBD1. Losses at the gene ends were 4 bases for V and 4 bases for J; bases not matched to a gene: 9. Germline V gives CDR1 KGHSH, CDR2 LQKENI. The CDR3 spans 15 residues. The full variable domain, rest sourced from reference TRBV18 and TRBJ1-2, is NAGVMQNPRHLVRRRGQEARLRCSPMKGHSHVYWYRQLPEEGLKFMVYLQKENIIDESGMPKERFSAEFPKEGPSILRIQQVVRGDSAAYFCASSRSRDSGYGYTFGSGTRLTVV.

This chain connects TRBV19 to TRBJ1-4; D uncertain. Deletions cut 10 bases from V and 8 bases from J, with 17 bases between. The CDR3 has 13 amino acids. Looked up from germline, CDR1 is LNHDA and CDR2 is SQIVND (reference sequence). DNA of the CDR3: TGTGCCACCTCCGGAGGGAGTGGGGAAAAACTGTTTTTT. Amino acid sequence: CATSGGSGEKLFF. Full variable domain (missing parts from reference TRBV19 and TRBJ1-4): DGGITQSPKYLFRKEGQNVTLSCEQNLNHDAMYWYRQDPGQGLRLIYYSQIVNDFQKGDIAEGYSVSREKKESFPLTVTSAQKNPTAFYLCATSGGSGEKLFFGSGTQLSVL.

CDR3 sequence reads: CASSFFGDYNEQFF. For the CDR3, the DNA is TGTGCCAGCAGTTTTTTCGGAGACTACAATGAGCAGTTCTTC. This rearrangement joins TRBV28 to TRBJ2-1, with no clear D. Trimming left V 3 bases short and J 3 bases short, with 9 bases between. The V gene's germline CDR1 is MDHEN and CDR2 SYDVKM. There are 14 residues in the CDR3. The variable domain in full, completed from reference TRBV28 and TRBJ2-1, reads DVKVTQSSRYLVKRTGEKVFLECVQDMDHENMFWYRQDPGLGLRLIYFSYDVKMKEKGDIPEGYSVSREKKERFSLILESASTNQTSMYLCASSFFGDYNEQFFGPGTRLTVL.

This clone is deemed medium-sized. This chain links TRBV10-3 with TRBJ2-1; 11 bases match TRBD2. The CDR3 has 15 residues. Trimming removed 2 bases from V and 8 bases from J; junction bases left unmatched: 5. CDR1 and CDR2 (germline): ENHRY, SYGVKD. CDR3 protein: CAISETSGGHDEQFF. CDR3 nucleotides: TGTGCCATCAGTGAGACTAGCGGGGGTCATGATGAGCAGTTCTTC.

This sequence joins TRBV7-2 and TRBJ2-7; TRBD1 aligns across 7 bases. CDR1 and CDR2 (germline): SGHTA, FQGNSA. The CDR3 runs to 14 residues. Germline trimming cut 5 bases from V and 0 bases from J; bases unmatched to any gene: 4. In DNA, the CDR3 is TGTGCCAGCAGCCGACAGGGCCTCTCCTACGAGCAGTACTTC. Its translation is CASSRQGLSYEQYF.

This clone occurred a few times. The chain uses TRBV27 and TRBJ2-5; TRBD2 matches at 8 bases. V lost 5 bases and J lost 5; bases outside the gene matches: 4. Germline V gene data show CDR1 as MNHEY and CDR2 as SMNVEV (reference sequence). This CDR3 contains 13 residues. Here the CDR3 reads CASSHRGGETQYF. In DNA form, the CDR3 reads TGTGCCAGCAGTCACCGGGGGGGGGAGACCCAGTACTTC.

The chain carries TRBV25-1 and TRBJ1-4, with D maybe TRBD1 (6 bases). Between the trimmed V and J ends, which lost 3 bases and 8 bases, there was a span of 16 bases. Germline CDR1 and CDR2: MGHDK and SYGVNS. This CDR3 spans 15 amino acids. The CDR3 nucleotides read TGTGCCAGCAGTGATTCCCCAGGGGAGAGGGAAAAACTGTTTTTT. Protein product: CASSDSPGEREKLFF.

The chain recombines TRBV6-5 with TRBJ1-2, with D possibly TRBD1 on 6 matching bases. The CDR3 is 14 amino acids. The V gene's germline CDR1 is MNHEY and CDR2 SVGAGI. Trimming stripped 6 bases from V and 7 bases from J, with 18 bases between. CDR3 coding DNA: TGTGCCAGCAGCCCACACGGGGGGGGCGGTGGCTACACCTTC. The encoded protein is CASSPHGGGGGYTF.

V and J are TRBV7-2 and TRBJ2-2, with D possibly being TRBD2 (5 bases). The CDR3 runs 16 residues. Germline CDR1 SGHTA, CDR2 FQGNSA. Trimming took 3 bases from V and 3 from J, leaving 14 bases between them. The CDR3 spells CASSFGAVMYTGELFF. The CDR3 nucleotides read TGTGCCAGCAGCTTCGGAGCGGTAATGTACACCGGGGAGCTGTTTTTT.

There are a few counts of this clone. The chain's CDR3 is CASRTAEGSGNTIYF. In DNA, the CDR3 is TGTGCCAGTCGGACAGCCGAGGGTTCTGGAAACACCATATATTTT. The genes are TRBV11-3 and TRBJ1-3, with D possibly being TRBD1 (6 bases). Germline loops: CDR1 SGHNT, CDR2 YENEEA. Trimming cost V 9 bases and J 1 base, with 16 bases left between them. There are 15 residues in the CDR3.

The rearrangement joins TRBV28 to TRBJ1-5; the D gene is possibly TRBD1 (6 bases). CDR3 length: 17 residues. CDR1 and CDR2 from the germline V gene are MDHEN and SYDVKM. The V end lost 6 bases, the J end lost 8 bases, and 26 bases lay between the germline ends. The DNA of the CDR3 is TGTGCCAGCAGGGCGCTACGGGACACCTACAAAAGGGAGCCCCAGCATTTT. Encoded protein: CASRALRDTYKREPQHF.

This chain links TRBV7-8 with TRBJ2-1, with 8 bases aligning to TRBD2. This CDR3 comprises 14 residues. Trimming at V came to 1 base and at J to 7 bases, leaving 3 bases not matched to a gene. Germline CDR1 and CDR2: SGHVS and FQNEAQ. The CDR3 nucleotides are TGTGCCAGCAGCTTAGTGGGGACTAGGAATGAGCAGTTCTTC. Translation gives CASSLVGTRNEQFF. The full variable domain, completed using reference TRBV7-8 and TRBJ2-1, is GAGVSQSPRYKVAKRGQDVALRCDPISGHVSLFWYQQALGQGPEFLTYFQNEAQLDKSGLPSDRFFAERPEGSVSTLKIQRTQQEDSAVYLCASSLVGTRNEQFFGPGTRLTVL.

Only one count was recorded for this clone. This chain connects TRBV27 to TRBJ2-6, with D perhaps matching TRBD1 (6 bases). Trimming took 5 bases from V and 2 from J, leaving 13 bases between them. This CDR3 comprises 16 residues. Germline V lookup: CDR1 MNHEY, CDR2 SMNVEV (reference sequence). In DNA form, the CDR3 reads TGTGCCAGCAGTCCCCGTTGGGGGCCTGGGGCCAACGTCCTGACTTTC. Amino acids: CASSPRWGPGANVLTF.

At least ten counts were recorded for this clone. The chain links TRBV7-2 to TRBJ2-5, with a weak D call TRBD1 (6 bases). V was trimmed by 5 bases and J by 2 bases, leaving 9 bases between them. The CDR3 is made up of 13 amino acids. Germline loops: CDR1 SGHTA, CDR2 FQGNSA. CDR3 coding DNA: TGTGCCAGCAGCATTCAGGGGCAAGAGACCCAGTACTTC. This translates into CASSIQGQETQYF.

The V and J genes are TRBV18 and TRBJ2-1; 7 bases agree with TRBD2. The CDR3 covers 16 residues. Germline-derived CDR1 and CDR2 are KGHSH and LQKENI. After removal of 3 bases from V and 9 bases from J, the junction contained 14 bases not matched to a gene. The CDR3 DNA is TGTGCCAGCTCACCCCAACAGGCGGGAGAATCCGGTGAGCAGTTCTTC. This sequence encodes CASSPQQAGESGEQFF. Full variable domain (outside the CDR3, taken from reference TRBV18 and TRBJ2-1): NAGVMQNPRHLVRRRGQEARLRCSPMKGHSHVYWYRQLPEEGLKFMVYLQKENIIDESGMPKERFSAEFPKEGPSILRIQQVVRGDSAAYFCASSPQQAGESGEQFFGPGTRLTVL.

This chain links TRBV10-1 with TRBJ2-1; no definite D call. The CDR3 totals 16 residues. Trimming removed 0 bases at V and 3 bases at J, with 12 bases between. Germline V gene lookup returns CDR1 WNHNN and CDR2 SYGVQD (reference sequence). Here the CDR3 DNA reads TGCGCCAGCAGTGAGTCTCGGTCCAGGCTCTACAATGAGCAGTTCTTC. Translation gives CASSESRSRLYNEQFF.

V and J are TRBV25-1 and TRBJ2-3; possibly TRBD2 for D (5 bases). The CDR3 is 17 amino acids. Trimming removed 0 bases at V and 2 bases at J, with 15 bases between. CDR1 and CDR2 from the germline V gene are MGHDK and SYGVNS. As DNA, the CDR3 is TGTGCCAGCAGTGAATATAGTCCTAGCTGGGTCACAGATACGCAGTATTTT. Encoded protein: CASSEYSPSWVTDTQYF.

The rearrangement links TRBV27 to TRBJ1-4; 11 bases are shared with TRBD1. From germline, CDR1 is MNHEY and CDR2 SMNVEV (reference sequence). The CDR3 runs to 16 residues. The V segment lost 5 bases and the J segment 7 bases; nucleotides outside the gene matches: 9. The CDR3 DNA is TGTGCCAGCAGTCCCCGGGACAGGGGGTACGGTGAAAAACTGTTTTTT. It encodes CASSPRDRGYGEKLFF.